This T cell receptor beta chain is from a study of cytomegalovirus exposure and HLA in healthy donors. Study context: For the approximately 360 genotyped donors, more than 80% fell within the Caucasian-associated ancestry cluster.

Study observations and caveats: TCR beta sequences reportedly predicted most subjects' HLA-A and HLA-B alleles accurately.

The PCR used 60 Vbeta and 13 Jbeta primers. Data came from immunoSEQ multiplex PCR; TCRdb stores just in-frame clones and leaves some out. Among under 200,000 clones, roughly 74% were seen once, and the ten largest hold around 8%. For this clone: What it binds is not known.

This sequence originates from a woman in her thirties or forties in good health and CMV-seropositive. Sequences were obtained from PBMCs.

The CDR3, as DNA: TGTGCCAGCAGCTTAGAGCGGGGATCGGCGAATGGCTACACCTTC. It translates to CASSLERGSANGYTF. V and J are TRBV7-8 and TRBJ1-2; D is unclear. The CDR3 length is 15 residues. The ends were cut back, 1 base at V and 6 bases at J, with 15 bases in the middle. Germline values: CDR1 SGHVS, CDR2 FQNEAQ.